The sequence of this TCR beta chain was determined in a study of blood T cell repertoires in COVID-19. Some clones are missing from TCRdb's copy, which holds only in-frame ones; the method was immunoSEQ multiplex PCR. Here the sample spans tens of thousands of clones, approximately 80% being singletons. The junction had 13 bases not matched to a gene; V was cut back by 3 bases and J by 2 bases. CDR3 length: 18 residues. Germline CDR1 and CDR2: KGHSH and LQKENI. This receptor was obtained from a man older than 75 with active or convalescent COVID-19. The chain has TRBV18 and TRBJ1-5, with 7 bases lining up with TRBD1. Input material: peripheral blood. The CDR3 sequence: CASSPRLQGTGGNQPQHF. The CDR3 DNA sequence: TGTGCCAGCTCACCCCGGCTACAGGGGACCGGGGGCAATCAGCCCCAGCATTTT.